The present entry profiles one T cell receptor (beta chain) with its context. The target antigen is unknown. The data derive from a study of identifying expanded T cells in peripheral blood. No infections or other immune events were documented during collection. Sequencing used immunoSEQ multiplex PCR; TCRdb keeps in-frame clones, though not all of them. There are about 78,000 clones in the sample; roughly 86% occur only once, and approximately 20% lies in the top ten. Overall study results and limits: Approximately 1.1 clones differed between technical replicates, versus approximately 16 and 19 over time. Variance in clone template counts between approximately 2-week samples significantly increased with total template count across all healthy donors.

Sequenced material: blood. The receptor comes from a person aged 18-70 years in good health.

CDR3 residues: CASSEGTGGYEQYF. Written as DNA, the CDR3 is TGTGCCAGCAGTGAGGGGACAGGGGGCTACGAGCAGTACTTC. The chain combines TRBV6-4 with TRBJ2-7; 11 positions agree with TRBD1. V gave up 3 bases and J gave up 3 bases; unmatched junction bases: 1. From germline, CDR1 is MRHNA and CDR2 SNTAGT. The CDR3 is 14 residues long.